These 21 T cell receptor beta chains came from one sample sequenced in a study of T cell responses to AZD1222 COVID-19 vaccine. Profiled with immunoSEQ multiplex PCR; TCRdb holds only in-frame clones, not every one. This table holds about 150,000 clones, roughly 87% found once. This material consisted of peripheral blood, taken 28 days after the second AZD1222 dose. These receptors came from an adult who received the AZD1222 COVID-19 vaccine.

Only a few counts were recorded for this clone. This chain uses TRBV7-3 with TRBJ2-1; possibly TRBD2 for D (5 bases). This CDR3 is 13 amino acids long. V lost 4 bases, J lost 9 bases, and 13 bases lay in between. Germline CDR1 and CDR2: SGHTA and FQGTGA. DNA of the CDR3: TGTGCCAGCAGCTCCCGTCTAGAGGGTGAGCAGTTCTTC. Translated, it gives CASSSRLEGEQFF.

The CDR3 loop is CASSFRTGDYNQPQHF. In nucleotides, the CDR3 is TGTGCCAGTAGTTTTAGGACAGGGGACTACAATCAGCCCCAGCATTTT. J is TRBJ1-5 and V is TRBV19; TRBD1 matches at 9 bases. This CDR3 has 16 residues. J gave up 3 bases and V 5 bases, and 8 bases lay outside the gene matches. CDR1 is LNHDA and CDR2 is SQIVND in the germline V gene (reference sequence).

V gene TRBV30 combines with J gene TRBJ1-6, with D hard to call. There are 10 residues in the CDR3. V dropped 6 bases and J dropped 6 bases, with 3 bases sitting between them. CDR1 and CDR2 from the germline V gene are GTSNPN and SVGIG (reference sequence). The CDR3 coding sequence is TGTGCCTGCGGTAATTCACCCCTCCACTTT. Its protein is CACGNSPLHF.

The chain uses TRBV18 and TRBJ2-5; D gene ambiguous. CDR1 is KGHSH and CDR2 is LQKENI in the germline V gene. The CDR3 loop spans 14 amino acids. Trimming stripped 1 base from V and 4 bases from J, with 10 bases between. The CDR3 loop reads CASSPRIELETQYF. For the CDR3, the DNA is TGTGCCAGCTCACCACGCATAGAGTTAGAGACCCAGTACTTC.

The gene calls are TRBV7-8 and TRBJ1-5; D not resolved. Germline loops: CDR1 SGHVS, CDR2 FQNEAQ. There are 15 residues in the CDR3. Trimming removed 0 bases from V and 3 bases from J, with 9 bases in between. CDR3 in amino acids: CASSLASENNQPQHF. The CDR3 DNA follows: TGTGCCAGCAGCTTAGCTTCGGAAAACAATCAGCCCCAGCATTTT.

The rearrangement joins TRBV11-3 to TRBJ2-1, with TRBD2 matching 8 bases. Germline values: CDR1 SGHNT, CDR2 YENEEA. The CDR3 has 17 residues. The junction had 12 bases not matched to a gene; V was cut back by 2 bases and J by 6 bases. The CDR3 DNA is TGTGCCAGCAGCTTACATGCCACAAGCGGGAGTTTCAATGAGCAGTTCTTC. It is translated as CASSLHATSGSFNEQFF.

This chain links TRBV7-9 with TRBJ2-5, with D unclear. V gave up 1 base and J gave up 1 base, with 7 bases separating them. The length of the CDR3 is 14 residues. In germline, CDR1 is SEHNR, CDR2 FQNEAQ (reference sequence). In DNA, the CDR3 is TGTGCCAGCAGCTTAGGGACGGCCCAAGAGACCCAGTACTTC. Its protein is CASSLGTAQETQYF.

Only one count was recorded for this clone. The V call is TRBV6-1, the J call TRBJ1-2; perhaps TRBD1 as D (5 bases). This CDR3 has 15 amino acids. The V gene's germline CDR1 is MNHNS and CDR2 SASEGT. V lost 0 bases to trimming and J lost 4 bases, with 12 bases between them. CDR3 amino acids: CASSEAWDGSYGYTF. The CDR3 nucleotides are TGTGCCAGCAGTGAAGCTTGGGACGGAAGCTATGGCTACACCTTC.

This clone was picked up one time. The V call is TRBV25-1, the J call TRBJ2-1; D gene unclear. The germline V gene has CDR1 MGHDK and CDR2 SYGVNS. The V end was cut by 4 bases, the J end by 7 bases, with 14 bases between. This CDR3 is built from 14 residues. CDR3 DNA: TGTGCCAGCAGTGCTAGTCTTGCGCATAATGAGCAGTTCTTC. It translates to CASSASLAHNEQFF.

The chain joins TRBV7-2 to TRBJ2-7; 10 nucleotides line up with TRBD2. Germline CDR1 reads SGHTA; CDR2 reads FQGNSA. V gave up 4 bases and J gave up 4 bases; unmatched junction bases: 7. The CDR3 sequence is 15 residues long. CDR3 in amino acids: CASSSASGSQYEQYF. CDR3 nucleotides: TGTGCCAGCAGCTCCGCTAGCGGGAGTCAGTACGAGCAGTACTTC.

The chain combines TRBV6-1 with TRBJ2-5; D unclear. CDR3 size: 13 residues. Germline-derived CDR1 and CDR2 are MNHNS and SASEGT. The V end was cut by 3 bases, the J end by 3 bases, with 8 bases between. CDR3 sequence: CASSDRREETQYF. The CDR3 nucleotides read TGTGCCAGCAGTGATCGTAGGGAAGAGACCCAGTACTTC.

DNA of the CDR3: TGTGCCAGTAGCAAACAGGGGGAATGGTTTGAAAAACTGTTTTTT. Encoded protein: CASSKQGEWFEKLFF. The chain carries TRBV19 and TRBJ1-4; the match to TRBD1 covers 8 bases. The CDR3 consists of 15 residues. V was clipped by 6 bases and J by 7 bases; unmatched bases: 10. Germline-derived CDR1 and CDR2 are LNHDA and SQIVND (reference sequence).

The J gene is TRBJ2-3, the V gene TRBV7-9; TRBD2 matches 8 bases. Germline V CDR1 and CDR2: SEHNR, FQNEAQ (reference sequence). This CDR3 has 12 amino acids. With V trimmed by 5 bases and J by 6 bases, 1 base remained unmatched. The chain's CDR3 is CASSPSGDTQYF. CDR3 bases: TGTGCCAGCAGCCCTAGCGGGGATACGCAGTATTTT.

This chain links TRBV2 with TRBJ1-2; D may be TRBD1 (5 bases). Germline values: CDR1 SNHLY, CDR2 FYNNEI. V lost 2 bases, J lost 4 bases, and 8 bases lay in between. This CDR3 contains 13 residues. The CDR3 DNA sequence: TGTGCCAGCAGTGAAAGGGGCCCCTATGGCTACACCTTC. As protein: CASSERGPYGYTF. Full variable domain (remainder filled in from reference TRBV2 and TRBJ1-2): EPEVTQTPSHQVTQMGQEVILRCVPISNHLYFYWYRQILGQKVEFLVSFYNNEISEKSEIFDDQFSVERPDGSNFTLKIRSTKLEDSAMYFCASSERGPYGYTFGSGTRLTVV.

The genes are TRBV6-5 and TRBJ2-1; TRBD2 agrees at 8 bases. Germline V CDR1 and CDR2: MNHEY, SVGAGI. J lost 4 bases, V lost 10 bases, and 9 bases had no gene match. This CDR3 is built from 14 residues. The CDR3 here is CATISGAGYNEQFF. CDR3 nucleotide sequence: TGTGCCACCATTAGCGGGGCGGGGTACAATGAGCAGTTCTTC.

This chain joins TRBV7-9 and TRBJ2-4; 8 bases match TRBD1. Germline trimming cut 5 bases from V and 2 bases from J; bases unmatched to any gene: 5. CDR3 length: 15 amino acids. The V gene's germline CDR1 is SEHNR and CDR2 FQNEAQ (reference sequence). The CDR3, as DNA: TGTGCCAGCAGCGAAACAGGGGGGACCAAAAACATTCAGTACTTC. It yields the protein CASSETGGTKNIQYF. The full variable domain, in which reference TRBV7-9 and TRBJ2-4 provide the parts outside the CDR3, is DTGVSQNPRHKITKRGQNVTFRCDPISEHNRLYWYRQTLGQGPEFLTYFQNEAQLEKSRLLSDRFSAERPKGSFSTLEIQRTEQGDSAMYLCASSETGGTKNIQYFGAGTRLSVL.

The chain employs TRBV7-9 and TRBJ1-1, with unresolved D. Germline V CDR1 and CDR2: SEHNR, FQNEAQ (reference sequence). Trimming removed 0 bases at V and 4 bases at J, with 6 bases between. The CDR3 length is 13 residues. This chain's CDR3 is CASSLATTTEAFF. The CDR3 DNA sequence: TGTGCCAGCAGCTTAGCGACAACCACTGAAGCTTTCTTT.

This clone was observed a single time. CDR3 in DNA: TGCAGTGCTAGTAGGGTAGCGGACCAGCCCCAGCATTTT. This sequence encodes CSASRVADQPQHF. The chain has TRBV20-1 and TRBJ1-5; D gene uncertain. The CDR3 runs to 13 residues. Germline CDR1 reads DFQATT; CDR2 reads SNEGSKA (reference sequence). V was clipped by 3 bases and J by 7 bases, with 13 bases between them.

The V and J genes are TRBV19 and TRBJ2-5, with D possibly matching TRBD1 (6 bases). V gave up 6 bases and J gave up 5 bases, with 19 bases separating them. CDR3 length equals 15 residues. Germline-derived CDR1 and CDR2 are LNHDA and SQIVND (reference sequence). This CDR3 reads CASRSTGFWEETQYF. CDR3 nucleotide sequence: TGTGCCAGTAGGAGCACAGGGTTTTGGGAGGAGACCCAGTACTTC.

V is TRBV6-2 or TRBV6-3 and J is TRBJ2-2; 8 nucleotides agree with TRBD1. V shed 6 bases and J 4 bases; nucleotides not matched to a gene: 4. Germline V gene sequence: CDR1 MNHEY, CDR2 SVGEGT. This CDR3 contains 14 residues. CDR3 in amino acids: CASSSGQATGELFF. CDR3 coding DNA: TGTGCCAGCAGCTCGGGACAGGCCACCGGGGAGCTGTTTTTT.

The chain has TRBV5-4 and TRBJ2-2; D could derive from TRBD1 or TRBD2 (6 bases each). From germline, CDR1 is SGHNT and CDR2 YYREEE (reference sequence). V was clipped by 0 bases and J by 3 bases, with 9 bases between them. CDR3 length: 15 amino acids. The CDR3 bases are TGTGCCAGCAGCTTGGGGGGGGCATACACCGGGGAGCTGTTTTTT. Translating it yields CASSLGGAYTGELFF. Looking up the rest from reference TRBV5-4 and TRBJ2-2 gives the full variable domain: ETGVTQSPTHLIKTRGQQVTLRCSSQSGHNTVSWYQQALGQGPQFIFQYYREEENGRGNFPPRFSGLQFPNYSSELNVNALELDDSALYLCASSLGGAYTGELFFGEGSRLTVL.